This T cell receptor (gamma chain) originates from a study of Vδ1+ human thymocytes. General study findings and limits: Around a fifth of thymic delta-chain sequences were Vdelta2, with few Vdelta3, unlike blood Vdelta1+ controls. Donors shared many TRG clonotypes but few TRD clonotypes. Thymic TRG and TRD repertoires appeared highly polyclonal, with Gaussian CDR3 length distributions.

Sequences come from RNA converted to cDNA by reverse transcription. Pooled V-gene forward primers with one constant-region reverse primer generated the CDR3 amplicons by multiplex PCR. With CATT, TCRdb re-called clones from the multiplex PCR reads. The sample shows tens of thousands of gamma-chain clones, 20% of them seen only once. A few counts support this clone. Its matching antigen is unknown. In germline, CDR1 is VENAVY, CDR2 YDSYNSRV. The CDR3 spans 16 residues. The J segment lost 0 bases and the V segment lost 4 bases, leaving 12 bases of the junction unmatched. This chain joins TRGV8 and TRGJ1 or TRGJ2. This clonotype was obtained from a girl under three years old who had congenital heart surgery. The material sequenced was Vdelta1+ gamma-delta thymocytes from the thymus. Subset of the sample: FACS-sorted CD3+ TCRalphabeta- TCRVdelta1+ TCRVdelta2- thymocytes. The DNA of the CDR3 is TGTGCCACCTGGGACCGCCCAAGTGAGAATTATTATAAGAAACTCTTT. It translates to CATWDRPSENYYKKLF.